These 24 T cell receptor beta chains share one sample of origin, sequenced in a study of T cells in women clearing cervical HPV infection. Only in-frame clones appear in the TCRdb table, and some are missing; sequencing was by immunoSEQ multiplex PCR. Recorded for this sample: 25,000 to 35,000 clones. Sequencing was performed on blood buffy coat. The origin of the receptors is a woman aged 18 to 75 with a cervical HPV16 infection that either progressed to CIN3+ or cleared (not recorded which).

Note on this clone: The read terminates 3 residues ahead of where the CDR3 ends, so the germline J gene completes it. The chain combines TRBV18 with TRBJ2-2; D possibly corresponds to TRBD1 (6 bases). The CDR3 has 16 amino acids. The V gene lost 6 bases and the J gene lost 3 bases, with 17 bases spanning the gap. Germline loops: CDR1 KGHSH, CDR2 LQKENI. CDR3 amino acids: CASSRNTPGDTGELFF. CDR3 bases read: TGTGCCAGCTCTCGGAACACTCCAGGGGACACCGGGGAG. The full variable domain, completed using reference TRBV18 and TRBJ2-2, is NAGVMQNPRHLVRRRGQEARLRCSPMKGHSHVYWYRQLPEEGLKFMVYLQKENIIDESGMPKERFSAEFPKEGPSILRIQQVVRGDSAAYFCASSRNTPGDTGELFFGEGSRLTVL.

Points on this clone: Read coverage stops 3 residues before the CDR3 terminus; the germline J gene supplies the remainder. This chain uses TRBV7-6 with TRBJ1-1; tentatively, D is TRBD1 (6 bases). Germline CDR1 SGHVS, CDR2 FNYEAQ. The CDR3 is 15 amino acids. V was pared by 5 bases and J by 5 bases, with 18 bases between. CDR3 bases read: TGTGCCAGCAGCGCGCGAGGGCAGGGGCTGACTGAA. Translated: CASSARGQGLTE. The whole CDR3 region reads CASSARGQGLTEAFF.

Worth noting for this clone: The CDR3 end is not reached by the read, which stops 3 residues before it; the germline J gene fills it in. The chain has TRBV7-9 and TRBJ1-2; D unresolved. The germline V gene encodes CDR1 SEHNR and CDR2 FQNEAQ (reference sequence). V dropped 2 bases and J dropped 4 bases, with 8 bases sitting between them. The CDR3 has 13 amino acids. The covered CDR3 bases are TGTGCCAGCAGCTTACAGGAGACCTATGGC. Amino acids: CASSLQETYG. The complete CDR3 protein is CASSLQETYGYTF.

Comment on this clone: The read finishes 3 residues shy of the CDR3 end, and the germline J gene is used to complete it. V is TRBV19 and J is TRBJ2-1; TRBD2 aligns across 11 bases. Trimming cost V 6 bases and J 4 bases; bases outside gene matches: 5. CDR3 length: 15 residues. Germline CDR1 LNHDA, CDR2 SQIVND (reference sequence). The sequenced CDR3 bases are TGTGCCAGTAGGGAAAGGACTAGCGGGTACAATGAG. As protein: CASRERTSGYNE. The entire CDR3 protein is CASRERTSGYNEQFF.

Regarding this clone: The read finishes 3 residues shy of the CDR3 end, and the germline J gene is used to complete it. The chain joins TRBV20-1 to TRBJ2-3; 10 bases agree with TRBD2. This CDR3 is 15 amino acids long. Trimming at V came to 2 bases and at J to 3 bases, leaving 5 bases not matched to a gene. Germline CDR1 reads DFQATT; CDR2 reads SNEGSKA (reference sequence). The CDR3 spells CSARRASGRTDTQYF. Incomplete CDR3 DNA: TGCAGTGCTAGAAGGGCTAGCGGGAGAACAGATACG.

As regards this clone: The read finishes 3 residues shy of the CDR3 end, and the germline J gene is used to complete it. The chain has TRBV9 and TRBJ2-5, with D unresolved. CDR3 length: 12 residues. Trimming removed 3 bases at V and 2 bases at J, with 5 bases between. The germline CDR1 and CDR2 sequences are SGDLS and YYNGEE. The chain's CDR3 is CASSGVQETQYF. CDR3 DNA (partial): TGTGCCAGCAGCGGCGTTCAAGAGACC.

The part of the CDR3 DNA that was read is TGTGCCAGCAGCTTGGGCAGGGGGGTAAGGACTGAA. Protein product: CASSLGRGVRTE. The complete CDR3 reads CASSLGRGVRTEAFF. The rearrangement joins TRBV11-3 to TRBJ1-1; 7 nucleotides align to TRBD1. The missing CDR3 end, 3 residues past where the read stops, is filled in from the germline J gene. Germline V gene data show CDR1 as SGHNT and CDR2 as YENEEA. This CDR3 region has 15 residues. V lost 3 bases, J lost 5 bases, and 9 bases stayed unmatched.

Remarks on this clone: The CDR3 end falls 3 residues outside the read, so it is completed with the germline J gene. This sequence joins TRBV20-1 and TRBJ2-3, with 7 bases matching TRBD2. Germline V gene lookup returns CDR1 DFQATT and CDR2 SNEGSKA (reference sequence). Germline trimming cut 5 bases from V and 4 bases from J; bases unmatched to any gene: 9. This CDR3 comprises 14 residues. The CDR3 bases that were read are TGCAGTGCTCCTAGCGGTGGGGGGGCAGATACG. Protein sequence: CSAPSGGGADT. The full CDR3 sequence reads CSAPSGGGADTQYF.

A note on this clone: The DNA ends 3 residues before the CDR3 does, and the rest of the CDR3 is filled in from the germline J gene. V is TRBV20-1 and J is TRBJ2-5; the D is unclear. V gave up 0 bases and J gave up 2 bases, with 10 bases separating them. In germline, CDR1 is DFQATT, CDR2 SNEGSKA (reference sequence). The CDR3 sequence is 14 residues long. The CDR3 here is CSARDWAEQETQYF. The part of the CDR3 DNA that was read is TGCAGTGCTAGAGATTGGGCAGAACAAGAGACC.

With regard to this clone: The CDR3 is cut off 3 residues early in the read; its end comes from the germline J gene. The gene calls are TRBV11-2 and TRBJ2-7, with TRBD1 identical over 9 bases. The CDR3 extends over 14 amino acids. Losses at the gene ends were 5 bases for V and 2 bases for J; bases not matched to a gene: 4. Germline CDR1 reads SGHAT; CDR2 reads FQNNGV. The CDR3 reads CASSKTGGTYEQYF. The DNA read from the CDR3 is TGTGCCAGCAGCAAGACAGGGGGAACCTACGAG.

Points on this clone: The CDR3 is cut off 3 residues early in the read; its end comes from the germline J gene. This rearrangement joins TRBV11-3 to TRBJ2-5; weak D call: TRBD1 (6 bases). Trimming left V 2 bases short and J 5 bases short, with 15 bases between. Looked up from germline, CDR1 is SGHNT and CDR2 is YENEEA. This CDR3 is built from 15 residues. The covered CDR3 bases are TGTGCCAGCAGCTTATACTACAGGGCCAGGGAGACC. It specifies CASSLYYRARET. The CDR3, in full, reads CASSLYYRARETQYF.

Concerning this clone itself: The sequence runs out 3 residues before the end of the CDR3; the remainder is reconstructed from the germline J gene. The rearrangement links TRBV6-1 to TRBJ1-2; D remains ambiguous. The V gene's germline CDR1 is MNHNS and CDR2 SASEGT. Trimming took off 0 bases at V and 5 bases at J, with 4 bases between the two ends. This CDR3 is built from 12 residues. The CDR3 is CASSEASYGYTF. CDR3 DNA, as far as it was read: TGTGCCAGCAGTGAAGCCAGTTATGGC.

To note about this clone: The read ends 3 residues shy of where the CDR3 ends; the end is completed using the germline J gene. The rearrangement joins TRBV7-9 to TRBJ2-7, with TRBD1 matching 10 bases. Trimming cost V 2 bases and J 3 bases; bases outside gene matches: 4. The V gene's germline CDR1 is SEHNR and CDR2 FQNEAQ (reference sequence). The CDR3 sequence is 15 residues long. The sequenced CDR3 bases are TGTGCCAGCAGCTTAACCGGGACAGGGGTCTACGAG. Protein sequence: CASSLTGTGVYE. The CDR3 as a whole reads CASSLTGTGVYEQYF. Variable domain in full (rest from reference TRBV7-9 and TRBJ2-7): DTGVSQNPRHKITKRGQNVTFRCDPISEHNRLYWYRQTLGQGPEFLTYFQNEAQLEKSRLLSDRFSAERPKGSFSTLEIQRTEQGDSAMYLCASSLTGTGVYEQYFGPGTRLTVT.

In the case of this clone: The CDR3 end falls 3 residues outside the read, so it is completed with the germline J gene. This chain links TRBV20-1 with TRBJ1-5, with 7 bases lining up with TRBD1. The germline V gene encodes CDR1 DFQATT and CDR2 SNEGSKA (reference sequence). The CDR3 is made up of 15 amino acids. The trim removed 0 bases at V and 6 bases at J, leaving 8 bases unmatched. The DNA read from the CDR3 is TGCAGTGCTAGAGATGAGCAGGGGGTAAGTCAGCCC. This sequence encodes CSARDEQGVSQP. In full, the CDR3 reads CSARDEQGVSQPQHF.

Regarding this clone: One junction end disagrees with the germline gene, perhaps due to a read error. The sequenced fragment ends 3 residues before the CDR3 boundary, so the rest is inferred from the germline J gene. The sample holds other DNA sequences that translate to the same CDR3. This chain connects TRBV5-1 to TRBJ1-3; TRBD1 might be the D (5 bases). CDR1 and CDR2 (germline): SGHRS, YFSETQ. CDR3 length: 13 residues. CDR3 amino acids: CASRPRDGNTIYF. Partial CDR3 DNA: TGCGCCAGCAGACCCAGGGATGGAAACACA.

Note on this clone: The read stops 3 residues short of the end of the CDR3; the missing end is completed from the germline J gene. V and J are TRBV30 and TRBJ1-2; D remains ambiguous. The CDR3 contains 14 residues. Per the germline V gene, CDR1 is GTSNPN and CDR2 is SVGIG (reference sequence). The CDR3: CAWLRGLAADTYTF. The CDR3 bases that were read are TGTGCCTGGTTGAGAGGACTAGCGGCAGATACC.

The sequenced CDR3 bases are TGTGCCAGCAGTGAAAACGGGTTGAGCAATCAGCCC. This encodes CASSENGLSNQP. The whole CDR3 region reads CASSENGLSNQPQHF. The rearrangement links TRBV2 to TRBJ1-5; D gene ambiguous. The read finishes 3 residues shy of the CDR3 end, and the germline J gene is used to complete it. Germline V gene lookup returns CDR1 SNHLY and CDR2 FYNNEI. With 2 bases removed from V and 1 base from J, the gap between germline ends came to 9 bases. The CDR3 has 15 residues.

In regard to this clone: Read data end 3 residues before the CDR3 end; the end is taken from the germline J gene. The sample has other DNA sequences that encode this CDR3 too. This sequence joins TRBV19 and TRBJ1-5, with TRBD1 identical over 9 bases. The junction had 6 bases not matched to a gene; V was cut back by 6 bases and J by 6 bases. CDR1 and CDR2 from the germline V gene are LNHDA and SQIVND (reference sequence). This CDR3 is 14 amino acids long. CDR3 bases read: TGTGCCAGTAGCGGTACAGGGGGCGGTCAGCCC. Translated, it gives CASSGTGGGQP. The CDR3 in full is CASSGTGGGQPQHF.

As regards this clone: The read comes to an end 3 residues before the CDR3 does, leaving the germline J gene to fill in the end. V usage is TRBV6-1 and J usage is TRBJ2-2; 11 positions match TRBD2. CDR1 and CDR2 from the germline V gene are MNHNS and SASEGT. After removal of 2 bases from V and 8 bases from J, the junction contained 4 bases not matched to a gene. The CDR3 loop spans 15 amino acids. The DNA read from the CDR3 is TGTGCCAGCAGTGAACTAGCGGGAGGTGCAGGGGAG. The encoded protein is CASSELAGGAGE. The CDR3 as a whole reads CASSELAGGAGELFF.

This clone registers medium-sized by frequency. The read finishes 3 residues shy of the CDR3 end, and the germline J gene is used to complete it. The V call is TRBV4-2, the J call TRBJ2-4; possibly TRBD1 for D (8 bases). From germline, CDR1 is LGHNA and CDR2 YNFKEQ. V lost 4 bases and J 0 bases, leaving 19 bases between the germline ends. The CDR3 is 18 amino acids. The covered CDR3 bases are TGTGCCAGCAGCCCCACAGGGGGAGCGGGGCAAGCCAAAAACATT. Its translation is CASSPTGGAGQAKNI. The whole CDR3 protein is CASSPTGGAGQAKNIQYF.

Incomplete CDR3 DNA: TGTGCCAGCAGCCAAACGGGTGGAGCCTATGGC. This gives the protein CASSQTGGAYG. The entire CDR3 sequence reads CASSQTGGAYGYTF. The chain couples TRBV14 to TRBJ1-2, with D uncertain. The read ends 3 residues early relative to the CDR3; the germline J gene fills the gap. This CDR3 is 14 amino acids long. The germline V and J ends were trimmed by 2 bases and 4 bases, with 11 bases remaining between them. CDR1 and CDR2 (germline): SGHDN, FVKESK.

Of note for this clone: Read data end 3 residues before the CDR3 end; the end is taken from the germline J gene. The chain uses TRBV11-2 and TRBJ1-2, with D possibly matching TRBD1 (5 bases). Germline CDR1 is SGHAT and CDR2 is FQNNGV. V lost 3 bases, J lost 1 base, and 12 bases lay in between. CDR3 length: 15 amino acids. The sequenced CDR3 bases are TGTGCCAGCAGCTTCTCTCAGGGAGTTAACTATGGC. This codes for CASSFSQGVNYG. The CDR3 reads in full as CASSFSQGVNYGYTF.

Regarding this clone: Read sequence stops 3 residues before the CDR3 end, and the germline J gene provides the missing end. The chain couples TRBV14 to TRBJ2-3, with TRBD1 matching 11 bases. This CDR3 has 15 residues. The trim removed 3 bases at V and 3 bases at J, leaving 2 bases unmatched. Looked up from germline, CDR1 is SGHDN and CDR2 is FVKESK. CDR3 DNA (partial): TGTGCCAGCAGCCAGGACAGGGGGCGGACAGATACG. It encodes CASSQDRGRTDT. The entire CDR3 protein reads CASSQDRGRTDTQYF.

As to this clone: The CDR3 is cut off 3 residues early in the read; its end comes from the germline J gene. The chain carries TRBV19 and TRBJ1-6; D unclear. The length of the CDR3 is 17 residues. Between the trimmed V and J ends, which lost 7 bases and 0 bases, there was a span of 16 bases. Germline CDR1 and CDR2: LNHDA and SQIVND (reference sequence). This chain's CDR3 is CASMEGLPSSYNSPLHF. The sequenced part of the CDR3 DNA is TGTGCCAGTATGGAAGGGCTCCCCTCCTCCTATAATTCACCC.